This entry lists 24 T cell receptor beta chains sequenced from one sample in a study of beta chain features in type 1 diabetes. The investigators reverse transcribed all of the isolated RNA, so they sequenced expressed TCRB transcripts. Profiled with immunoSEQ multiplex PCR; TCRdb holds only in-frame clones, not every one. The sample records hundreds of thousands of clones, over 25% being singletons. The sequenced sample consisted of naive CD4+ T cells from blood. These receptors all come from a young man in good health.

This chain uses TRBV30 with TRBJ1-4; tentatively, D is TRBD1 (5 bases). This CDR3 has 13 residues. Germline CDR1 and CDR2: GTSNPN and SVGIG (reference sequence). V shed 1 base and J shed 8 bases, with 11 bases lying between them. The CDR3 loop is CAWSAGEEEKLFF. CDR3 nucleotide sequence: TGTGCCTGGAGTGCGGGGGAAGAGGAAAAACTGTTTTTT.

This clone was counted only a few times. The genes are TRBV30 and TRBJ2-1, with D possibly matching TRBD1 (6 bases). Trimming shortened V by 8 bases and J by 4 bases, and 18 bases separated the two germline ends. The length of the CDR3 is 14 residues. Germline-derived CDR1 and CDR2 are GTSNPN and SVGIG (reference sequence). The CDR3: CAGLLTGQYNEQFF. The CDR3, as DNA: TGTGCCGGCCTCCTAACGGGACAATACAATGAGCAGTTCTTC. The variable domain in full, with the rest retrieved from reference TRBV30 and TRBJ2-1, is SQTIHQWPATLVQPVGSPLSLECTVEGTSNPNLYWYRQAAGRGLQLLFYSVGIGQISSEVPQNLSASRPQDRQFILSSKKLLLSDSGFYLCAGLLTGQYNEQFFGPGTRLTVL.

This sequence joins TRBV4-2 and TRBJ2-2; D is undetermined. CDR3 size: 13 residues. The V end was cut by 3 bases, the J end by 6 bases, with 8 bases between. Germline V gives CDR1 LGHNA, CDR2 YNFKEQ. CDR3 amino acids: CASSQVLSGELFF. CDR3 in DNA: TGTGCCAGCAGCCAGGTGTTGTCCGGGGAGCTGTTTTTT.

This clone has more than one count but fewer than ten. V gene TRBV4-2 combines with J gene TRBJ2-7; D is uncertain. Germline assignment: CDR1 LGHNA and CDR2 YNFKEQ. The germline V and J ends were trimmed by 1 base and 2 bases, with 9 bases remaining between them. This CDR3 has 14 amino acids. Here the CDR3 DNA reads TGTGCCAGCAGCCAAGGGAGCCTCGCCTACGAGCAGTACTTC. Translating gives CASSQGSLAYEQYF.

This sequence joins TRBV7-2 and TRBJ2-7; 10 nucleotides line up with TRBD1. Germline CDR1 and CDR2: SGHTA and FQGNSA. CDR3 length equals 15 residues. Trimming cost V 5 bases and J 4 bases; bases outside gene matches: 8. This CDR3 reads CASSPDRGRLYEQYF. The CDR3 nucleotides are TGTGCCAGCAGCCCCGACAGGGGGCGTCTATACGAGCAGTACTTC. Full variable domain (missing parts from reference TRBV7-2 and TRBJ2-7): GAGVSQSPSNKVTEKGKDVELRCDPISGHTALYWYRQSLGQGLEFLIYFQGNSAPDKSGLPSDRFSAERTGGSVSTLTIQRTQQEDSAVYLCASSPDRGRLYEQYFGPGTRLTVT.

The chain carries TRBV5-1 and TRBJ2-7, with D unclear. Germline CDR1 and CDR2: SGHRS and YFSETQ. The V end was cut by 1 base, the J end by 2 bases, with 7 bases between. This CDR3 is built from 13 residues. The chain's CDR3 is CASSLLSPYEQYF. As DNA, the CDR3 is TGCGCCAGCAGCTTGTTAAGTCCCTACGAGCAGTACTTC.

This clone appeared a few times. The DNA for the CDR3 is TGTGCCAGCAGTGCGCTGGGCTCAACCGGGGAGCTGTTTTTT. Translated, it gives CASSALGSTGELFF. The chain combines TRBV2 with TRBJ2-2; no clear D gene. The CDR3 totals 14 residues. Germline values: CDR1 SNHLY, CDR2 FYNNEI. V was trimmed by 4 bases and J by 5 bases, leaving 11 bases between them.

A word on this clone: Different DNA sequences within this sample yield the same CDR3. V is TRBV7-8 and J is TRBJ2-3, with D unclear. Looked up from germline, CDR1 is SGHVS and CDR2 is FQNEAQ. This CDR3 has 13 amino acids. Between the trimmed V and J ends, which lost 3 bases and 3 bases, there was a span of 7 bases. The CDR3: CASSFGSTDTQYF. The CDR3 DNA reads as TGTGCCAGCAGCTTTGGATCGACAGATACGCAGTATTTT.

This clone showed up just a few times. V and J are TRBV14 and TRBJ2-7; no definite D call. The CDR3 totals 13 residues. Germline loops: CDR1 SGHDN, CDR2 FVKESK. The V end lost 3 bases, the J end lost 2 bases, and 8 bases lay between the germline ends. The DNA of the CDR3 is TGTGCCAGCAGCCACGACGTTCCCTACGAGCAGTACTTC. Its translation is CASSHDVPYEQYF.

V usage is TRBV30 and J usage is TRBJ2-2; TRBD2 is a possible D gene (6 bases). The CDR3 runs 14 residues. Per the germline V gene, CDR1 is GTSNPN and CDR2 is SVGIG (reference sequence). With 3 bases removed from V and 7 bases from J, the gap between germline ends came to 15 bases. In nucleotides, the CDR3 is TGTGCCTGGAGCCGGAGGGCCAAAGGCGGGGAGCTGTTTTTT. This sequence encodes CAWSRRAKGGELFF.

The chain employs TRBV15 and TRBJ1-5, with D perhaps TRBD1 (5 bases). V dropped 0 bases and J dropped 6 bases, with 12 bases sitting between them. From germline, CDR1 is LNHNV and CDR2 YYDKDF (reference sequence). This CDR3 comprises 15 residues. CDR3 sequence: CATSREGGESQPQHF. For the CDR3, the DNA is TGTGCCACCAGCAGAGAGGGAGGGGAAAGTCAGCCCCAGCATTTT. Full variable domain (missing parts from reference TRBV15 and TRBJ1-5): DAMVIQNPRYQVTQFGKPVTLSCSQTLNHNVMYWYQQKSSQAPKLLFHYYDKDFNNEADTPDNFQSRRPNTSFCFLDIRSPGLGDTAMYLCATSREGGESQPQHFGDGTRLSIL.

The chain is built from TRBV11-2 and TRBJ2-1; 11 positions match TRBD2. CDR3 size: 15 residues. With 4 bases clipped from V and 15 bases from J, the junction kept 14 bases outside the gene matches. CDR1 is SGHAT and CDR2 is FQNNGV in the germline V gene. The CDR3 DNA follows: TGTGCCAGCAGCTCAGACTTTAGCGGGAGGGCCCGTTCGTTCTTC. Translating it yields CASSSDFSGRARSFF. The full variable domain, its missing parts supplied by reference TRBV11-2 and TRBJ2-1, is EAGVAQSPRYKIIEKRQSVAFWCNPISGHATLYWYQQILGQGPKLLIQFQNNGVVDDSQLPKDRFSAERLKGVDSTLKIQPAKLEDSAVYLCASSSDFSGRARSFFGPGTRLTVL.

J is TRBJ1-4 and V is TRBV29-1, with D possibly being TRBD1 (6 bases). Germline V lookup: CDR1 SQVTM, CDR2 ANQGSEA. This CDR3 has 15 amino acids. Trimming cost V 4 bases and J 5 bases, with 17 bases left between them. This CDR3 reads CSVGIGGGNNEKLFF. The CDR3 DNA sequence: TGCAGCGTTGGGATCGGCGGGGGCAACAATGAAAAACTGTTTTTT.

The chain employs TRBV23-1 and TRBJ2-7; D is possibly TRBD1 (5 bases). TRBV23-1 is marked as an open reading frame, function uncertain. V lost 0 bases, J lost 0 bases, and 15 bases lay in between. The CDR3 is 17 residues long. The CDR3 protein is CASSQSKGVRSSYEQYF. The DNA of the CDR3 is TGCGCCAGCAGTCAATCGAAAGGGGTCAGGAGCTCCTACGAGCAGTACTTC.

About this clone: The junction departs from the called germline gene at one end, perhaps through a read error. V gene TRBV30 combines with J gene TRBJ2-7; possibly TRBD2 for D (6 bases). The CDR3 loop spans 13 amino acids. CDR1 is GTSNPN, CDR2 SVGIG, per germline (reference sequence). The CDR3 sequence is CACSGGIVNEQYF. The CDR3 nucleotides are TGTGCCTGCAGTGGGGGGATCGTCAACGAGCAGTACTTC.

In this sample, this clone turned up a few times. The chain recombines TRBV7-2 with TRBJ2-5; 7 bases align to TRBD2. The CDR3 sequence is 17 residues long. With V trimmed by 6 bases and J by 1 base, 14 bases remained unmatched. CDR1 is SGHTA and CDR2 is FQGNSA in the germline V gene. CDR3 residues: CASRPAEGRVFQETQYF. The CDR3 coding sequence is TGTGCCAGCAGACCAGCAGAGGGGAGGGTTTTCCAAGAGACCCAGTACTTC.

The chain's CDR3 is CSYGQGSSEQYF. CDR3 DNA sequence: TGCAGCTACGGACAGGGTTCGAGCGAGCAGTACTTC. V is TRBV29-1 and J is TRBJ2-7; TRBD1 aligns across 8 bases. CDR3 length equals 12 residues. Germline CDR1 is SQVTM and CDR2 is ANQGSEA. The J segment lost 6 bases and the V segment lost 8 bases, leaving 9 bases of the junction unmatched.

This clone came up a few times. The rearrangement links TRBV29-1 to TRBJ1-1, with D possibly being TRBD1 (5 bases). CDR1 and CDR2 (germline): SQVTM, ANQGSEA. The CDR3 length is 12 residues. The ends were cut back, 6 bases at V and 1 base at J, with 9 bases in the middle. Here the CDR3 reads CSVDQGNTEAFF. The CDR3 nucleotides are TGCAGCGTGGACCAGGGGAACACTGAAGCTTTCTTT.

This sequence joins TRBV6-6 and TRBJ1-4; D is perhaps TRBD1 (6 bases). Germline-derived CDR1 and CDR2 are MNHNY and SVGAGI (reference sequence). Trimming stripped 6 bases from V and 6 bases from J, with 17 bases between. CDR3 length: 15 amino acids. The CDR3 reads CASRHAGTSDEKLFF. The CDR3 DNA sequence: TGTGCCAGCAGACACGCCGGGACATCAGATGAAAAACTGTTTTTT.

This clone has a handful of counts. CDR3 sequence reads: CASSLLISGRYEQYF. For the CDR3, the DNA is TGTGCCAGCAGCTTACTCATTAGCGGGAGGTACGAGCAGTACTTC. This rearrangement joins TRBV7-6 to TRBJ2-7; 10 nucleotides agree with TRBD2. CDR1 SGHVS and CDR2 FNYEAQ come from the germline V gene. The J segment lost 4 bases and the V segment lost 2 bases, leaving 5 bases of the junction unmatched. The CDR3 totals 15 residues.

V is TRBV28 and J is TRBJ2-1; 8 bases line up with TRBD2. The germline V gene has CDR1 MDHEN and CDR2 SYDVKM. The CDR3 extends over 16 amino acids. Trimming took 5 bases from V and 1 from J; bases not matched to a gene: 7. The CDR3 sequence: CASSPPGTRSYNEQFF. The CDR3 bases are TGTGCCAGCAGTCCACCTGGGACTAGATCCTACAATGAGCAGTTCTTC.

In its sample, this clone was seen once. V is TRBV5-6 and J is TRBJ2-5; no clear D. V was shortened by 4 bases and J by 2 bases, with 12 bases between the two germline ends. The CDR3 extends over 14 amino acids. CDR1 and CDR2 from the germline V gene are SGHDT and YYEEEE. CDR3 coding DNA: TGTGCCAGCAGCCTAACGCTTGGGCAAGAGACCCAGTACTTC. Its protein product is CASSLTLGQETQYF.

The chain links TRBV9 to TRBJ2-1; D is possibly TRBD2 (5 bases). The CDR3 is 13 amino acids. CDR1 SGDLS and CDR2 YYNGEE come from the germline V gene. Between the trimmed V and J ends, which lost 1 base and 5 bases, there was a span of 7 bases. Here the CDR3 DNA reads TGTGCCAGCAGCGTAATCGGGGACAATGAGCAGTTCTTC. It specifies CASSVIGDNEQFF.

There are a few counts of this clone. The sample contains more than one DNA sequence encoding this CDR3. The chain employs TRBV29-1 and TRBJ2-3; D unresolved. Trimming took off 6 bases at V and 1 base at J, with 11 bases between the two ends. The CDR3 is 13 amino acids. Germline-derived CDR1 and CDR2 are SQVTM and ANQGSEA. The chain's CDR3 is CSVEKQGTDTQYF. The CDR3 region has the DNA TGCAGCGTCGAAAAGCAGGGCACAGATACGCAGTATTTT.